This T cell receptor beta chain was observed in a study of blood T cell repertoires in COVID-19. Study-level background: COVID-19 samples collected from the United States, Italy and Spain covered acute and convalescent phases.

The germline V gene encodes CDR1 SGHTA and CDR2 FQGNSA. V was pared by 0 bases and J by 1 base, with 3 bases of the junction left unmatched. This CDR3 has 15 amino acids. The method was immunoSEQ multiplex PCR; TCRdb's version includes in-frame clones alone and lacks a portion of them. The profile covers fewer than 200,000 clones, with around 90% appearing a single time and 1.6% taken by the ten largest. The origin of this receptor is a woman between 45 and 60 years old with acute or convalescent COVID-19. The chain has TRBV7-2 and TRBJ2-7, with 7 bases aligning to TRBD1. The material sequenced was peripheral blood. The CDR3, as DNA: TGTGCCAGCAGCTTAGCAGGACAGGCGTCCTACGAGCAGTACTTC. It is translated as CASSLAGQASYEQYF.